The clone carrying this T cell receptor (beta chain) was seen a single time. This entry is derived from a study of cytotoxic CD8 clonotypes in ibrutinib-treated CLL. Sequencing used immunoSEQ multiplex PCR; TCRdb keeps in-frame clones, though not all of them. The sample has about 310,000 clones, around four fifths seen once. This TCR was recovered from a human donor with chronic lymphocytic leukemia. Specimen: PBMCs, collected before ibrutinib treatment.

The CDR3 nucleotides read TGTGCCAGCAGCTTAGCGGGGGTCGGCACTGAAGCTTTCTTT. Residues: CASSLAGVGTEAFF. The gene calls are TRBV7-2 and TRBJ1-1; perhaps TRBD1 as D (5 bases). V gave up 0 bases and J gave up 4 bases, with 9 bases separating them. Germline CDR1 reads SGHTA; CDR2 reads FQGNSA. The CDR3 runs 14 residues.